This T cell receptor (beta chain) was recovered during a study of CD8+ T cells in alopecia areata. Germline CDR1 reads MNHEY; CDR2 reads SMNVEV (reference sequence). CDR3 length equals 15 residues. V dropped 5 bases and J dropped 8 bases, with 19 bases sitting between them. Whole-study findings and limits: Lesional scalp exceeded normal scalp in clonality, especially in alopecia totalis/universalis. Scalp clonality, together with expanded CD8+ clones among the top 100, fell significantly with tofacitinib.

Treatment meaning: oral pan-JAK inhibitor, 5-10 mg twice daily. In the case of this clone: Its specificity is not known.

It was cDNA, reverse transcribed from extracted RNA, that served as the sequencing template. Assay used: immunoSEQ multiplex PCR; TCRdb lists only in-frame clones, some missing. Of about 120,000 clones detected, around 58% appear once; the ten largest clones hold roughly 30%. This receptor was taken from a human donor with alopecia areata. This chain joins TRBV27 and TRBJ2-1, with D maybe TRBD2 (7 bases). This material consisted of CD8+ T cells sorted from blood, taken at week 4, from a patient treated with tofacitinib. This chain's CDR3 is CASSIGRGPLDEQFF. As DNA, the CDR3 is TGTGCCAGCAGTATAGGGCGGGGGCCCCTCGATGAGCAGTTCTTC.